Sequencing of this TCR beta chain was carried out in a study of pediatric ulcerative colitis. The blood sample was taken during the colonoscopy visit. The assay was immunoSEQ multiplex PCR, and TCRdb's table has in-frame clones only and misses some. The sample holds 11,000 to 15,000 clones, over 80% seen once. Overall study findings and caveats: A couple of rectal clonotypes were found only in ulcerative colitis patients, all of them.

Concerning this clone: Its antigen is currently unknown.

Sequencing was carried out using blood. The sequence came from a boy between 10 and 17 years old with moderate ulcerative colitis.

This CDR3 reads CASSGSGGKEEKLFF. The CDR3 bases are TGCGCCAGCAGTGGGTCAGGGGGCAAAGAAGAAAAACTGTTTTTT. This chain uses TRBV10-1 with TRBJ1-4, with TRBD1 identical over 8 bases. There are 15 residues in the CDR3. The ends lost 4 bases at V and 8 bases at J; junction bases unmatched: 9. The germline CDR1 and CDR2 sequences are WNHNN and SYGVQD (reference sequence).